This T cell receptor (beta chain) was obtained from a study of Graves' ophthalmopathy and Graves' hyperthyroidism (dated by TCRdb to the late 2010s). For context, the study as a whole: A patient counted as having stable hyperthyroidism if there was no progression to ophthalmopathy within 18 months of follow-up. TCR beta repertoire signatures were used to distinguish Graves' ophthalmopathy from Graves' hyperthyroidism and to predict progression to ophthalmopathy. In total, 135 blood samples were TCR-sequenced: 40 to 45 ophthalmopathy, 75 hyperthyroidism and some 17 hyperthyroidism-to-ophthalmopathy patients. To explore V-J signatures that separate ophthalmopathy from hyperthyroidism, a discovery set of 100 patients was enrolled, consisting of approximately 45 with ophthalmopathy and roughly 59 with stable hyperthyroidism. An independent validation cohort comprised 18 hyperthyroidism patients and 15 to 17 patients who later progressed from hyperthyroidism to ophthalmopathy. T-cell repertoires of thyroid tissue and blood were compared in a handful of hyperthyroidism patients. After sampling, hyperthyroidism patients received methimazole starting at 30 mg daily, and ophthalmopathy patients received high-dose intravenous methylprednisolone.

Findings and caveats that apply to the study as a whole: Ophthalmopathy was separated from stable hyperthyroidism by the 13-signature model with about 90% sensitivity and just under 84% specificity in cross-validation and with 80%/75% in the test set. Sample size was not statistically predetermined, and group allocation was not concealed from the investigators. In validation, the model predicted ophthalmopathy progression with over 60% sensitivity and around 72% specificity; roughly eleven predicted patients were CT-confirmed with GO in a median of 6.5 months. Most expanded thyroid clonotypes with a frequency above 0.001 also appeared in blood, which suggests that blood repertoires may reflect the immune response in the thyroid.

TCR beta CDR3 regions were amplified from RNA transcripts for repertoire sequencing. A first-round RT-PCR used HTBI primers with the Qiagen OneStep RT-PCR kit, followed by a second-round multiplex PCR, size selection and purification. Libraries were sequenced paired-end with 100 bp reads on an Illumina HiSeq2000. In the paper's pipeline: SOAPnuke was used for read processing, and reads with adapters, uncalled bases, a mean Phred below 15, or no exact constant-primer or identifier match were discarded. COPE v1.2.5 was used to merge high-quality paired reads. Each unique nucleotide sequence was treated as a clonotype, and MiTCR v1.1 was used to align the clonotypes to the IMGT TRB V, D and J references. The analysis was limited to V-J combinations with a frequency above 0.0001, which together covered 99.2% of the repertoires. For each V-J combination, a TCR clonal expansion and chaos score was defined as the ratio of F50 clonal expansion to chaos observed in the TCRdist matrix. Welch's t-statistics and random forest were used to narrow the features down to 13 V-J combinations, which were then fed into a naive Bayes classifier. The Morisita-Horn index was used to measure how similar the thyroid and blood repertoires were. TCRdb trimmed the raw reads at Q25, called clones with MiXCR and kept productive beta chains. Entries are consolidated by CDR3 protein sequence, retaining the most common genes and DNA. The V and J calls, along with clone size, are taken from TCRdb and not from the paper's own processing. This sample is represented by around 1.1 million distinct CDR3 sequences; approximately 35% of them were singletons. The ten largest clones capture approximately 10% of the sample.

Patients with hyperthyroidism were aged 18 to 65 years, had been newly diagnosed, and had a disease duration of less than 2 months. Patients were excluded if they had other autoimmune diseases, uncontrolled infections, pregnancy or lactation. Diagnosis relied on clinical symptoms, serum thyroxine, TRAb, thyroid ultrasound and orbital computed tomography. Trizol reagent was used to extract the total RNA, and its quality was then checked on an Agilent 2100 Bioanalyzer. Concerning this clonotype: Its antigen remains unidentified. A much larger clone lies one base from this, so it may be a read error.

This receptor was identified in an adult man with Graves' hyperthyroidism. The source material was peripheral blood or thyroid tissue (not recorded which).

In nucleotide form, the sequence is TGTGCCAGTACTACCAGGGGGAATCAGCCCCAGCATTTT. Its protein product is CASTTRGNQPQHF. The rearrangement joined TRBV19 to TRBJ1-5; TRBD1 agrees with 7 junctional bases. In the germline V gene (reference sequence), CDR1 corresponds to LNHDA and CDR2 to SQIVND. Trimming leaves V shorter by 7 bases and J shorter by 4 bases, with the junction holding 4 bases beyond the gene matches. The CDR3 starts with the cysteine, ends with the phenylalanine, and has 13 residues. Only the CDR3 DNA stays, 39 bases, in frame from base 1.